Each of the 32 T cell receptor beta chains below was sequenced from the same sample in a study of cytomegalovirus exposure and HLA in healthy donors. The PCR was carried out with 60 Vbeta primers and 13 Jbeta primers. Generated by immunoSEQ multiplex PCR, the TCRdb table keeps only in-frame clones and is missing some. Found here are 160,000 or so clones, 80% of them singletons; the top ten hold around 5.7%. Sequenced: PBMCs. All receptors derive from a man aged 40-55 years in good health and CMV-seronegative.

V gene TRBV21-1 combines with J gene TRBJ1-4. TRBV21-1 is reported as a pseudogene. The CDR3 is made up of 14 amino acids. CDR3 protein: CASSKERVNEKLFF. Written as DNA, the CDR3 is TGTGCCAGCAGCAAGGAACGGGTTAATGAAAAACTGTTTTTT.

This clone was observed a handful of times. This rearrangement joins TRBV7-9 to TRBJ2-3; 7 nucleotides agree with TRBD1. The junction had 3 bases not matched to a gene; V was cut back by 2 bases and J by 4 bases. Germline CDR1 reads SEHNR; CDR2 reads FQNEAQ (reference sequence). The CDR3 is made up of 14 amino acids. CDR3 loop: CASSLTQGADTQYF. In DNA, the CDR3 is TGTGCCAGCAGCTTAACGCAGGGGGCAGATACGCAGTATTTT.

This clone turned up a few times. This sequence joins TRBV5-1 and TRBJ2-7; the D gene is possibly TRBD1 (5 bases). With 3 bases removed from V and 2 bases from J, the gap between germline ends came to 15 bases. Germline lookup yields CDR1 SGHRS and CDR2 YFSETQ. This CDR3 has 15 amino acids. The CDR3 DNA follows: TGCGCCAGCAGCTCCAAGACGACAGATACCTACGAGCAGTACTTC. It is translated as CASSSKTTDTYEQYF.

The chain recombines TRBV2 with TRBJ2-1; 10 bases align to TRBD2. The V gene end was trimmed by 6 bases and the J gene end by 6 bases; junction bases not matched to a gene: 5. Per germline, CDR1 SNHLY and CDR2 FYNNEI. CDR3 size: 14 residues. The CDR3 region has the DNA TGTGCCAGCAGGCTAGCGGGAGTAGGCAATGAGCAGTTCTTC. It is translated as CASRLAGVGNEQFF.

The chain joins TRBV6-5 to TRBJ2-7; D might be TRBD2 (7 bases). Germline CDR1 and CDR2: MNHEY and SVGAGI. The CDR3 is 16 amino acids. V lost 0 bases to trimming and J lost 1 base, with 13 bases between them. The CDR3 nucleotides are TGTGCCAGCAGTTACTCGAGGGGAGGGGGGTCCTACGAGCAGTACTTC. This encodes CASSYSRGGGSYEQYF.

The chain combines TRBV27 with TRBJ1-1; tentatively, D is TRBD1 (5 bases). V shed 5 bases and J shed 3 bases, with 10 bases lying between them. This CDR3 is 13 amino acids long. The germline V gene encodes CDR1 MNHEY and CDR2 SMNVEV (reference sequence). This CDR3 reads CASSRTGYTEAFF. The DNA of the CDR3 is TGTGCCAGCAGTCGAACAGGATACACTGAAGCTTTCTTT.

The CDR3 bases are TGTGCCAGCAGCGCACCCGGGACAGGGGGACTTGGAAACACCATATATTTT. Its protein is CASSAPGTGGLGNTIYF. The chain combines TRBV9 with TRBJ1-3, with 11 nucleotides matching TRBD1. Germline CDR1 reads SGDLS; CDR2 reads YYNGEE. This CDR3 is 17 amino acids long. V was pared by 3 bases and J by 3 bases, with 8 bases of the junction left unmatched.

The chain carries TRBV10-3 and TRBJ2-1; D call uncertain. Between the trimmed V and J ends, which lost 0 bases and 6 bases, there was a span of 6 bases. The CDR3 runs 13 residues. CDR1 is ENHRY, CDR2 SYGVKD, per germline. This CDR3 reads CAISESMRNEQFF. The DNA of the CDR3 is TGTGCCATCAGTGAGTCGATGCGCAATGAGCAGTTCTTC.

CDR3 sequence (DNA): TGTGCCAGCAGCAGGACTCGTACTAGCACAGATACGCAGTATTTT. It yields the protein CASSRTRTSTDTQYF. This rearrangement joins TRBV11-2 to TRBJ2-3, with TRBD2 as a possible D gene (5 bases). This CDR3 spans 15 amino acids. Trimming shortened V by 5 bases and J by 0 bases, and 12 bases separated the two germline ends. Germline V gives CDR1 SGHAT, CDR2 FQNNGV.

V is TRBV4-3 and J is TRBJ1-2; D not resolved. V gave up 0 bases and J gave up 5 bases, with 10 bases separating them. The CDR3 sequence is 14 residues long. Per the germline V gene, CDR1 is LGHNA and CDR2 is YSLEER. The CDR3 loop reads CASSQDSGWYGYTF. Here the CDR3 DNA reads TGCGCCAGCAGCCAAGATTCGGGGTGGTATGGCTACACCTTC.

This clone was seen more than once but under ten times. V is TRBV27 and J is TRBJ2-5, with 9 positions matching TRBD1. Germline values: CDR1 MNHEY, CDR2 SMNVEV (reference sequence). This CDR3 region has 14 residues. V dropped 6 bases and J dropped 5; count of bases not matched to a gene: 7. The CDR3 sequence: CASRRTGVGETQYF. The CDR3 nucleotides read TGTGCCAGCAGAAGGACAGGGGTAGGGGAGACCCAGTACTTC.

V is TRBV11-3 and J is TRBJ2-7; TRBD1 is a possible D gene (6 bases). The germline gives CDR1 SGHNT, CDR2 YENEEA. With 0 bases removed from V and 6 bases from J, the gap between germline ends came to 12 bases. The CDR3 loop spans 14 amino acids. The CDR3 coding sequence is TGTGCCAGCAGCTTAGATGGGGGCCTCCGCGAGCAGTACTTC. Translating gives CASSLDGGLREQYF. Looking up the rest from reference TRBV11-3 and TRBJ2-7 gives the full variable domain: EAGVVQSPRYKIIEKKQPVAFWCNPISGHNTLYWYLQNLGQGPELLIRYENEEAVDDSQLPKDRFSAERLKGVDSTLKIQPAELGDSAVYLCASSLDGGLREQYFGPGTRLTVT.

The rearrangement uses TRBV4-3 and TRBJ2-7; 7 bases fit TRBD2. The CDR3 loop spans 16 amino acids. Germline CDR1 and CDR2: LGHNA and YSLEER. The V gene end was trimmed by 4 bases and the J gene end by 3 bases; junction bases not matched to a gene: 12. The CDR3, as DNA: TGCGCCAGCAGCCTAGTATTGGGGGGGGAGAGCTACGAGCAGTACTTC. As protein: CASSLVLGGESYEQYF.

This clone was picked up one time. J is TRBJ2-7 and V is TRBV2; TRBD2 is a possible D gene (6 bases). This CDR3 spans 15 amino acids. CDR1 and CDR2 (germline): SNHLY, FYNNEI. Trimming removed 6 bases from V and 2 bases from J, with 17 bases in between. The CDR3 nucleotides read TGTGCCAGCAGGCTGGGACTTCTCCCCCCCTACGAGCAGTACTTC. Amino acid sequence: CASRLGLLPPYEQYF.

V is TRBV7-6 and J is TRBJ2-2; TRBD2 matches at 9 bases. CDR1 is SGHVS and CDR2 is FNYEAQ in the germline V gene. V shed 5 bases, J shed 4 bases, and the junction held 11 bases outside the gene matches. The CDR3 consists of 17 residues. The DNA for the CDR3 is TGTGCCAGCAGCCCCTTGGCGGGAGGGGTCAGCACCGGGGAGCTGTTTTTT. Protein sequence: CASSPLAGGVSTGELFF.

The chain uses TRBV12-5 and TRBJ2-3; 9 bases are a match to TRBD1. This CDR3 contains 16 residues. The germline V gene encodes CDR1 LGHNT and CDR2 FRNRAP. V dropped 5 bases and J dropped 3; count of bases not matched to a gene: 9. The CDR3 DNA reads TGTGCTAGTGGTAGCCCCACAGGGGGCGGGACAGATACGCAGTATTTT. Its translation: CASGSPTGGGTDTQYF. Full variable domain (missing parts from reference TRBV12-5 and TRBJ2-3): DARVTQTPRHKVTEMGQEVTMRCQPILGHNTVFWYRQTMMQGLELLAYFRNRAPLDDSGMPKDRFSAEMPDATLATLKIQPSEPRDSAVYFCASGSPTGGGTDTQYFGPGTRLTVL.

The CDR3 region is CASSQDWNRARAEAFF. In DNA, the CDR3 is TGTGCCAGCAGCCAAGATTGGAACAGGGCGAGGGCTGAAGCTTTCTTT. J is TRBJ1-1 and V is TRBV4-2; maybe TRBD1 (6 bases). Trimming removed 0 bases at V and 6 bases at J, with 17 bases between. The CDR3 consists of 16 residues. Per germline, CDR1 LGHNA and CDR2 YNFKEQ.

This clone has just one count. J is TRBJ2-1 and V is TRBV7-9; D call uncertain. Trimming took 2 bases from V and 0 from J, leaving 11 bases between them. Germline assignment: CDR1 SEHNR and CDR2 FQNEAQ (reference sequence). The CDR3 has 16 amino acids. CDR3 sequence: CASSLSNAPSYNEQFF. The CDR3 region has the DNA TGTGCCAGCAGCTTATCTAACGCACCCTCCTACAATGAGCAGTTCTTC.

The V and J genes are TRBV2 and TRBJ2-7, with D perhaps TRBD1 (6 bases). V lost 6 bases and J lost 3, with 9 bases in between. Germline assignment: CDR1 SNHLY and CDR2 FYNNEI. CDR3 length: 12 amino acids. CDR3: CASSRQDYEQYF. The CDR3 region has the DNA TGTGCCAGCAGCCGACAGGACTACGAGCAGTACTTC.

This clone is a singleton in its sample. The chain recombines TRBV9 with TRBJ1-2, with 10 bases matching TRBD1. V lost 2 bases and J lost 8; bases outside the gene matches: 18. The CDR3 runs 18 residues. Germline lookup yields CDR1 SGDLS and CDR2 YYNGEE. As DNA, the CDR3 is TGTGCCAGCAGCGTGAGCCCTCCCTCCGGGACAGGGGACTCGGGCTACACCTTC. Protein product: CASSVSPPSGTGDSGYTF.

This chain links TRBV19 with TRBJ1-4, with D maybe TRBD1 (6 bases). Germline-derived CDR1 and CDR2 are LNHDA and SQIVND (reference sequence). The CDR3 runs to 14 residues. Between the trimmed V and J ends, which lost 7 bases and 8 bases, there was a span of 17 bases. The chain's CDR3 is CASNKQGVGEKLFF. The DNA of the CDR3 is TGTGCCAGTAATAAACAGGGAGTTGGGGAAAAACTGTTTTTT.

The chain recombines TRBV5-4 with TRBJ1-4; 8 bases align to TRBD1. Germline V lookup: CDR1 SGHNT, CDR2 YYREEE (reference sequence). The ends lost 2 bases at V and 4 bases at J; junction bases unmatched: 1. The length of the CDR3 is 14 residues. The CDR3 loop is CASSFTGGNEKLFF. The CDR3 DNA sequence: TGTGCCAGCAGCTTTACAGGGGGTAATGAAAAACTGTTTTTT. Full variable domain (missing parts from reference TRBV5-4 and TRBJ1-4): ETGVTQSPTHLIKTRGQQVTLRCSSQSGHNTVSWYQQALGQGPQFIFQYYREEENGRGNFPPRFSGLQFPNYSSELNVNALELDDSALYLCASSFTGGNEKLFFGSGTQLSVL.

The V and J genes are TRBV7-2 and TRBJ2-3; D possibly corresponds to TRBD1 (6 bases). With 1 base removed from V and 0 bases from J, the gap between germline ends came to 8 bases. From germline, CDR1 is SGHTA and CDR2 FQGNSA. The CDR3 is made up of 15 amino acids. The CDR3: CASSLDRASTDTQYF. CDR3 sequence (DNA): TGTGCCAGCAGCTTAGACAGGGCAAGCACAGATACGCAGTATTTT.

The rearrangement uses TRBV9 and TRBJ2-4; D not certain. Germline values: CDR1 SGDLS, CDR2 YYNGEE. V shed 3 bases and J shed 0 bases, with 7 bases lying between them. This CDR3 has 14 residues. CDR3 coding DNA: TGTGCCAGCAGCGCCCAATTAGCCAAAAACATTCAGTACTTC. It translates to CASSAQLAKNIQYF.

The gene calls are TRBV2 and TRBJ1-4; the match to TRBD1 covers 9 bases. CDR3 length: 18 residues. V shed 5 bases and J 10 bases; nucleotides not matched to a gene: 20. Germline V lookup: CDR1 SNHLY, CDR2 FYNNEI. CDR3 sequence (DNA): TGTGCCAGCAGTCAGTTATCCGGGACAGGGAATTTGCCTCGAAAACTGTTTTTT. Residues: CASSQLSGTGNLPRKLFF.

The chain recombines TRBV10-1 with TRBJ1-2; 7 bases fit TRBD1. Germline V gene sequence: CDR1 WNHNN, CDR2 SYGVQD (reference sequence). The ends lost 8 bases at V and 5 bases at J; junction bases unmatched: 11. The CDR3 totals 14 residues. Here the CDR3 DNA reads TGCGCCAGCCGGGAAGGGGGCGGATTTTATGGCTACACCTTC. Its protein is CASREGGGFYGYTF.

J is TRBJ2-7 and V is TRBV2, with D perhaps matching TRBD2 (5 bases). The CDR3 is 14 amino acids. Germline V CDR1 and CDR2: SNHLY, FYNNEI. The V and J ends lost 6 bases and 2 bases respectively, with 14 bases between them. The CDR3 region has the DNA TGTGCCAGCAGGGACCCGACGGGAACCTACGAGCAGTACTTC. Encoded protein: CASRDPTGTYEQYF.

The chain employs TRBV23-1 and TRBJ2-3; 7 bases map to TRBD2. TRBV23-1 is designated an ORF whose function remains uncertain. CDR3 length equals 18 residues. V was pared by 4 bases and J by 2 bases, with 15 bases of the junction left unmatched. The CDR3 nucleotides are TGCGCCAGCAGTCGCCCGACCAGGGCTCGGGGGGTCACAGATACGCAGTATTTT. Protein product: CASSRPTRARGVTDTQYF.

The rearrangement links TRBV29-1 to TRBJ2-7; the D gene is possibly TRBD2 (5 bases). From germline, CDR1 is SQVTM and CDR2 ANQGSEA. V lost 5 bases and J lost 1, with 9 bases in between. This CDR3 region has 12 residues. CDR3 bases: TGCAGCGTTTTCGGGGAGTCCTACGAGCAGTACTTC. Protein sequence: CSVFGESYEQYF.

V is TRBV7-7 and J is TRBJ1-1; D is uncertain. From germline, CDR1 is SSHAT and CDR2 FNYEAQ (reference sequence). The CDR3 is 14 residues long. With 5 bases removed from V and 0 bases from J, the gap between germline ends came to 10 bases. CDR3 sequence: CASSPPTVNTEAFF. The CDR3 coding sequence is TGTGCCAGCAGCCCACCAACGGTGAACACTGAAGCTTTCTTT.

The chain combines TRBV5-6 with TRBJ2-5; 7 bases align to TRBD1. The CDR3 has 14 residues. Germline loops: CDR1 SGHDT, CDR2 YYEEEE. J lost 5 bases, V lost 4 bases, and 8 bases had no gene match. CDR3 nucleotides: TGTGCCAGCAGCCGTACAGGGGTAAGGGAGACCCAGTACTTC. Translated: CASSRTGVRETQYF. The whole variable domain, remainder taken from reference TRBV5-6 and TRBJ2-5, is DAGVTQSPTHLIKTRGQQVTLRCSPKSGHDTVSWYQQALGQGPQFIFQYYEEEERQRGNFPDRFSGHQFPNYSSELNVNALLLGDSALYLCASSRTGVRETQYFGPGTRLLVL.

The rearrangement joins TRBV5-1 to TRBJ2-7; 10 bases fit TRBD2. Germline V gives CDR1 SGHRS, CDR2 YFSETQ. The CDR3 covers 14 residues. V gave up 4 bases and J gave up 4 bases; unmatched junction bases: 5. CDR3 nucleotide sequence: TGCGCCAGCAGCCTTCTAGCGGGAGCTTACGAGCAGTACTTC. This sequence encodes CASSLLAGAYEQYF.